This is a list of T cell receptor beta chains from one sample in a study of patients and donors after allogeneic stem cell transplantation. TCRdb reprocessed the RT-PCR reads via MiXCR and lists one record per CDR3 protein. The data contain about a million distinct CDR3 sequences, roughly 18% of them singletons. Source material: blood, either unsorted or a sorted T cell fraction (not recorded which). The receptors here all came from a human donor who was either an allogeneic HSCT recipient or a stem cell or donor lymphocyte infusion donor (not recorded which). It is not recorded whose cells these are; they may come from a transplant donor. The CDR3 runs from the conserved cysteine through the conserved F or W. The order of the fields is J gene, clone size, V gene, D gene, CDR3 protein, CDR3 DNA. D genes are given only for firm matches. The size field is filled for only some rows; it gives once, few, many or a size class.

TRBJ1-1	few	TRBV25-1	NA	CASSMSGYHTEAFF	TGTGCCAGCAGTATGTCGGGGTACCACACTGAAGCTTTCTTT
TRBJ1-2	NA	TRBV24-1	NA	CATSGGLDYGYTF	TGTGCCACCAGTGGGGGACTAGACTATGGCTACACCTTC
TRBJ2-1	few	TRBV19	NA	CASTSAPGIPPYEQFF	TGTGCCAGTACCTCTGCCCCGGGGATACCTCCCTATGAGCAGTTCTTC
TRBJ1-6	few	TRBV4-3	NA	CASSQQEGELSPLHF	TGCGCCAGCAGCCAACAGGAAGGAGAGCTATCACCCCTCCACTTT
TRBJ1-2	few	TRBV2	NA	CASSEAGALVRGYTF	TGTGCCAGCAGTGAAGCTGGGGCGTTGGTTCGAGGCTACACCTTC
TRBJ2-1	NA	TRBV19	NA	CASSIAGLPNEQFF	TGTGCCAGTAGTATAGCGGGGCTCCCGAATGAGCAGTTCTTC
TRBJ1-1	few	TRBV7-9	NA	CASSLAGKGGTEAFF	TGTGCCAGCAGCTTAGCGGGCAAAGGGGGCACTGAAGCTTTCTTT
TRBJ2-2	many	TRBV10-3	NA	CAISTFGTSNTGELFF	TGTGCCATCAGCACCTTCGGGACTTCGAACACCGGGGAGCTGTTTTTT
TRBJ2-2	NA	TRBV24-1	NA	CATSGKGLATGELFF	TGTGCCACCAGTGGGAAGGGGTTGGCCACCGGGGAGCTGTTTTTT
TRBJ2-3	few	TRBV4-2	NA	CASSQDGDRDTQYF	TGTGCCAGCAGCCAAGATGGGGACCGAGATACGCAGTATTTT
TRBJ1-2	NA	TRBV5-5	TRBD1	CASSSWTGTYTF	TGTGCCAGCAGCTCGTGGACAGGGACCTACACCTTC
TRBJ2-7	NA	TRBV9	NA	CASSAGSGVPSGQYF	TGTGCCAGCAGCGCCGGGTCCGGAGTACCGTCGGGGCAGTACTTC
TRBJ1-4	many	TRBV9	TRBD1	CASSPGTGQGKLFF	TGTGCCAGCAGCCCCGGGACAGGGCAAGGTAAACTGTTTTTT
TRBJ2-2	few	TRBV20-1	NA	CSALSGVGELFF	TGCAGTGCCCTTAGTGGGGTCGGGGAGCTGTTTTTT
TRBJ1-6	few	TRBV5-6	TRBD1	CASSSPGQGVSPLHF	TGTGCCAGCAGCTCACCGGGACAGGGGGTTTCACCCCTCCACTTT
TRBJ2-1	NA	TRBV5-1	NA	CASSLSLSGTGTYNEQFF	TGCGCCAGCAGCCTCTCACTCTCCGGGACTGGGACCTACAATGAGCAGTTCTTC
TRBJ2-6	NA	TRBV11-2	NA	CASRGIGGVKRANVLTF	TGTGCCAGCAGGGGCATAGGGGGAGTTAAGAGGGCCAACGTCCTGACTTTC
TRBJ2-7	NA	TRBV7-8	NA	CATNILGLSTYEQYF	TGTGCCACCAACATCCTAGGACTGAGCACCTACGAGCAGTACTTC
TRBJ2-1	many	TRBV29-1	TRBD1	CSAGRDRANEQFF	TGCAGCGCTGGACGGGACAGGGCAAATGAGCAGTTCTTC
TRBJ2-2	NA	TRBV19	NA	CATPAGSLNTGELFF	TGTGCCACCCCGGCGGGGTCGCTGAACACCGGGGAGCTGTTTTTT
TRBJ1-3	many	TRBV18	NA	CASSPRDTGNTIYF	TGTGCCAGCAGTCCCCGGGATACGGGAAACACCATATATTTT
TRBJ2-5	NA	TRBV5-4	NA	CASSSPRDLKRETQYF	TGTGCCAGCAGCTCACCCCGGGACCTAAAAAGAGAGACCCAGTACTTC
TRBJ2-7	NA	TRBV5-5	NA	CASSLVAGVGVSPYEQYF	TGTGCCAGCAGCTTGGTTGCCGGGGTGGGAGTTTCCCCCTACGAGCAGTACTTC
TRBJ1-3	few	TRBV20-1	NA	CSAPDRTGNTIYF	TGCAGTGCCCCGGACCGGACCGGAAACACCATATATTTT
TRBJ2-3	few	TRBV7-2	NA	CASSKSSGSTDTQYF	TGTGCCAGCAGCAAAAGTAGCGGAAGCACAGATACGCAGTATTTT
TRBJ1-1	NA	TRBV19	NA	CASSIGPEAFF	TGTGCCAGTAGTATAGGCCCTGAAGCTTTCTTT
TRBJ1-1	few	TRBV6-5	NA	CASSYSQARPNTEAFF	TGTGCCAGCAGTTACTCTCAGGCCAGACCCAACACTGAAGCTTTCTTT
TRBJ1-5	NA	TRBV20-1	NA	CSAQDSSINQPQHF	TGCAGTGCCCAGGACTCCTCGATTAATCAGCCCCAGCATTTT
TRBJ2-4	NA	TRBV7-9	NA	CASSFTGEANIQYF	TGTGCCAGCAGCTTTACAGGTGAAGCAAACATTCAGTACTTC
TRBJ2-5	NA	TRBV12-3/TRBV12-4	TRBD2	CASSPPGLAGGTQYF	TGTGCCAGCAGTCCCCCCGGACTAGCCGGGGGGACCCAGTACTTC
TRBJ1-1	NA	TRBV12-3/TRBV12-4	TRBD1	CASSFRQGRTEAFF	TGTGCCAGCAGTTTCCGACAGGGACGGACTGAAGCTTTCTTT
TRBJ2-1	NA	TRBV11-3	NA	CASSPAPSYNEQFF	TGTGCCAGCAGCCCAGCTCCTAGCTACAATGAGCAGTTCTTC
TRBJ2-5	many	TRBV6-5	NA	CASSYGRVWVRETQYF	TGTGCCAGCAGTTACGGCAGGGTATGGGTACGGGAGACCCAGTACTTC
TRBJ1-2	NA	TRBV4-3	NA	CASSQDTDSPYGYTF	TGCGCCAGCAGCCAGGACACGGACAGCCCCTATGGCTACACCTTC
TRBJ2-2	NA	TRBV10-3	NA	CAISEMGGRGTGELFF	TGTGCCATCAGTGAAATGGGCGGAAGGGGGACCGGGGAGCTGTTTTTT
TRBJ2-4	few	TRBV5-4	TRBD1	CASSFRDREIGLAKNIQYF	TGTGCCAGCAGCTTCAGGGACAGGGAAATCGGACTAGCCAAAAACATTCAGTACTTC
TRBJ2-7	few	TRBV12-3/TRBV12-4	NA	CASGWTYEQYF	TGTGCCAGCGGATGGACATACGAGCAGTACTTC
TRBJ2-5	many	TRBV11-3	TRBD2	CASSSGLAGVETQYF	TGTGCCAGCAGCTCGGGACTAGCGGGAGTCGAGACCCAGTACTTC
TRBJ1-5	few	TRBV4-3	NA	CASNLGHGSNQPQHF	TGCGCCAGCAACCTCGGACACGGTAGCAATCAGCCCCAGCATTTT
TRBJ2-5	NA	TRBV18	TRBD2	CASSPREGPETQYF	TGTGCCAGCTCACCCCGGGAGGGCCCAGAGACCCAGTACTTC
TRBJ1-6	NA	TRBV20-1	NA	CSARDHGRPYNSPLHF	TGCAGTGCTAGAGACCACGGACGGCCCTATAATTCACCCCTCCACTTT
TRBJ1-1	many	TRBV12-3/TRBV12-4	NA	CASSLRHTEAFF	TGTGCCAGCAGTTTAAGGCACACTGAAGCTTTCTTT
TRBJ2-7	NA	TRBV20-1	TRBD1	CSARDRGRFYEQYF	TGCAGTGCTAGGGACAGGGGGCGATTTTACGAGCAGTACTTC
TRBJ1-3	NA	TRBV25-1	NA	CASGGTLGNTIYF	TGTGCCAGCGGCGGGACGCTCGGAAACACCATATATTTT
TRBJ2-2	many	TRBV27	NA	CASKSAGELFF	TGTGCCAGCAAGAGCGCCGGGGAGCTGTTTTTT
TRBJ1-6	NA	TRBV5-1	NA	CASSLDRTRPLHF	TGCGCCAGCAGCTTGGACAGGACGAGGCCCCTCCACTTT
TRBJ1-2	NA	TRBV7-8	NA	CASSPKSGRTGYTF	TGTGCCAGCAGCCCGAAGTCGGGGAGGACTGGCTACACCTTC
TRBJ1-1	few	TRBV25-1	NA	CASSEIFSGGGNTEAFF	TGTGCCAGCAGTGAAATTTTTTCTGGGGGAGGGAACACTGAAGCTTTCTTT
TRBJ2-7	NA	TRBV30	NA	CAWNEVHYEQYF	TGTGCCTGGAATGAGGTCCACTACGAGCAGTACTTC
TRBJ1-2	few	TRBV2	NA	CASSVQQASYGYTF	TGTGCCAGCAGCGTACAACAGGCTTCCTATGGCTACACCTTC
TRBJ2-3	NA	TRBV28	NA	CASSLLSPDTQYF	TGTGCCAGCAGCCTTCTAAGCCCAGATACGCAGTATTTT
TRBJ1-1	NA	TRBV15	NA	CATSRRGGTSEAFF	TGTGCCACCAGCAGACGGGGGGGCACGAGTGAAGCTTTCTTT
TRBJ1-5	NA	TRBV2	NA	CASQRGFNQPQHF	TGTGCCAGCCAACGAGGGTTCAATCAGCCCCAGCATTTT